Listed below are T cell receptor beta chains from one sample, sequenced in a study of technical replicates of blood from several donors. Sequencing used immunoSEQ multiplex PCR; TCRdb keeps in-frame clones, though not all of them. The sample includes 87,000 or so clones, approximately 95% of them seen just once. Sequencing was performed on T cells isolated from PBMCs. Receptors were obtained from a human donor in good health. Each CDR3 is given with its conserved first and last residue.

TRBV6-5,TRBJ2-7,CASSYGTGAYEQYF
TRBV29-1,TRBJ2-1,CSVGGGRLYNEQFF
TRBV10-3,TRBJ1-5,CAISTPGQGALGNQPQHF
TRBV5-8,TRBJ1-3,CASSLYQGAGNTIYF
TRBV6-5,TRBJ1-4,CASSYGAMDEKLFF
TRBV7-9,TRBJ2-1,CASSSTEGQGKHEQFF
TRBV18,TRBJ2-5,CASSPLTGSQETQYF
TRBV7-2,TRBJ1-5,CASSLGTGQQPQHF
TRBV9,TRBJ1-1,CASSETDYTEAFF
TRBV6-5,TRBJ2-2,CASSRQGEGELFF
TRBV7-3,TRBJ2-7,CASSLPDRAGEQYF
TRBV2,TRBJ1-2,CASSPDYTDYGYTF
TRBV11-3,TRBJ2-1,CASSLHPGNEQFF
TRBV30,TRBJ2-3,CAWSVARDTFTDTQYF
TRBV7-2,TRBJ1-2,CASSPSGTGLYGYTF
TRBV27,TRBJ2-7,CASRGPYWEQYF
TRBV4-1,TRBJ1-4,CASSQTRTGNPTNEKLFF
TRBV2,TRBJ2-7,CASSAETYEQYF
TRBV5-4,TRBJ1-1,CASSWARTGPTEAFF
TRBV4-2,TRBJ2-1,CASSPSGSSYNEQFF
TRBV25-1,TRBJ2-2,CASSELGEGGELFF
TRBV27,TRBJ1-1,CASSLRPGFEAFF
TRBV2,TRBJ2-7,CASSEAYISYEQYF
TRBV5-1,TRBJ2-3,CASSLGVYSDTQYF
TRBV6-5,TRBJ1-1,CASTLGGNTEAFF
TRBV10-3,TRBJ1-4,CAISETGTGNEKLFF
TRBV19,TRBJ2-2,CASSIQGFAGELFF
TRBV11-2,TRBJ2-6,CASSLRGSGANVLTF
TRBV5-1,TRBJ1-1,CASSLTGTNTEAFF
TRBV7-2,TRBJ1-2,CASSSWGGFYGYTF
TRBV4-1,TRBJ1-2,CASSQDIPRDTLFYGYTF
TRBV5-1,TRBJ1-1,CASMRVSSSTGEAFF
TRBV7-9,TRBJ1-5,CASSLDGAPQPQHF
TRBV28,TRBJ1-2,CASTPWGGLNYGYTF
TRBV5-1,TRBJ2-7,CASSPKTSGSFYEQYF
TRBV4-1,TRBJ2-7,CASSQELQASYEQYF